This TCR beta chain was recorded in a study of CD8+ T cells in alopecia areata. As for the study in general: Tofacitinib dosing lasted 6 to 18 months, which was then followed by 6 months off drug.

This clone was picked up a small number of times. Treatment denoted: oral pan-JAK inhibitor, 5-10 mg twice daily. cDNA prepared by RNA extraction and subsequent reverse transcription served as the template for sequencing. Profiling relied on immunoSEQ multiplex PCR, and the TCRdb table lists in-frame clones only, not all of them. The sample has 110,000 or so clones, less than 75% seen once; the top ten hold nearly 30%. Trimming took off 8 bases at V and 4 bases at J, with 15 bases between the two ends. The CDR3 consists of 13 residues. Germline loops: CDR1 MNHEY, CDR2 SMNVEV (reference sequence). This receptor was taken from a human donor with alopecia areata. The chain uses TRBV27 and TRBJ2-7; D is ambiguous. The input for sequencing was CD8+ T cells sorted from blood, taken at week 4, from a patient treated with tofacitinib. The DNA of the CDR3 is TGTGCCAGCGGCCCAGGAAGGCTATACGAGCAGTACTTC. Its translation: CASGPGRLYEQYF.